A selection of T cell receptor beta chains follows, all from one sample in a study of shared clonotypes between healthy human individuals. The assay was immunoSEQ multiplex PCR, and TCRdb's table has in-frame clones only and misses some. The sample includes under 600,000 clones, approximately 95% of them seen just once. Sequences were obtained from naive CD4+ T cells sorted from blood. The receptors stem from a woman between 25 and 40 years old in good health. Both conserved end residues are part of each CDR3. D genes are given only for firm matches. Clone size is stated in some rows and not others, as once, few, many or a class when expanded.

clone size: .; V gene: TRBV18; D gene: .; J gene: TRBJ1-2; CDR3 protein: CASSFADRANYGYTF; CDR3 DNA: TGTGCCAGCTCATTCGCCGACCGAGCGAACTATGGCTACACCTTC
clone size: .; V gene: TRBV5-1; D gene: .; J gene: TRBJ2-5; CDR3 protein: CASSLAGKETQYF; CDR3 DNA: TGCGCCAGCAGCTTGGCGGGTAAAGAGACCCAGTACTTC
clone size: once; V gene: TRBV14; D gene: .; J gene: TRBJ2-1; CDR3 protein: CASNNNRGEGRNEQFF; CDR3 DNA: TGTGCCAGCAACAATAACAGGGGGGAGGGCCGGAATGAGCAGTTCTTC
clone size: .; V gene: TRBV19; D gene: .; J gene: TRBJ1-5; CDR3 protein: CASSSAAHNQPQHF; CDR3 DNA: TGTGCCAGTAGTTCAGCGGCTCACAATCAGCCCCAGCATTTT
clone size: .; V gene: TRBV28; D gene: .; J gene: TRBJ1-2; CDR3 protein: CASRTGAPWYGYTF; CDR3 DNA: TGTGCCAGCAGGACCGGGGCCCCGTGGTATGGCTACACCTTC
clone size: .; V gene: TRBV28; D gene: TRBD1; J gene: TRBJ2-5; CDR3 protein: CASATEGQGLETQYF; CDR3 DNA: TGTGCCAGCGCAACAGAGGGACAGGGATTAGAGACCCAGTACTTC
clone size: .; V gene: TRBV2; D gene: .; J gene: TRBJ2-2; CDR3 protein: CASSEGPGANTGELFF; CDR3 DNA: TGTGCCAGCAGTGAAGGTCCAGGCGCGAACACCGGGGAGCTGTTTTTT
clone size: .; V gene: TRBV27; D gene: TRBD1; J gene: TRBJ1-2; CDR3 protein: CASRDTGGRGGYTF; CDR3 DNA: TGTGCCAGCAGAGATACAGGGGGCAGGGGTGGCTACACCTTC
clone size: .; V gene: TRBV25-1; D gene: .; J gene: TRBJ2-1; CDR3 protein: CASREAGIRGEVYNEQFF; CDR3 DNA: TGTGCCAGCAGGGAAGCAGGGATTAGAGGGGAGGTCTACAATGAGCAGTTCTTC
clone size: .; V gene: TRBV20-1; D gene: .; J gene: TRBJ1-2; CDR3 protein: CSAQDTRGYTF; CDR3 DNA: TGCAGTGCTCAGGATACGAGGGGCTACACCTTC
clone size: .; V gene: TRBV11-2; D gene: TRBD2; J gene: TRBJ2-1; CDR3 protein: CASSLGEGPFNEQFF; CDR3 DNA: TGTGCCAGCAGCTTAGGGGAGGGTCCCTTCAATGAGCAGTTCTTC
clone size: few; V gene: TRBV19; D gene: TRBD1; J gene: TRBJ1-5; CDR3 protein: CASSRIQGARSNQPQHF; CDR3 DNA: TGTGCCAGTAGCCGGATCCAGGGGGCCCGTAGCAATCAGCCCCAGCATTTT
clone size: .; V gene: TRBV2; D gene: .; J gene: TRBJ2-2; CDR3 protein: CASSEVAGFTGELFF; CDR3 DNA: TGTGCCAGCAGTGAAGTTGCGGGATTTACCGGGGAGCTGTTTTTT
clone size: .; V gene: TRBV18; D gene: .; J gene: TRBJ2-7; CDR3 protein: CASSPRRDFSYEQYF; CDR3 DNA: TGTGCCAGCTCACCACGGCGGGACTTCTCCTACGAGCAGTACTTC
clone size: .; V gene: TRBV5-1; D gene: TRBD1; J gene: TRBJ1-1; CDR3 protein: CASSMRGPRTEAFF; CDR3 DNA: TGCGCCAGCAGCATGAGGGGGCCGAGGACTGAAGCTTTCTTT
clone size: .; V gene: TRBV5-1; D gene: TRBD1; J gene: TRBJ2-1; CDR3 protein: CASSLELGDRGHTAYNEQFF; CDR3 DNA: TGCGCCAGCAGCTTGGAATTAGGGGACAGGGGGCATACTGCCTACAATGAGCAGTTCTTC
clone size: .; V gene: TRBV28; D gene: TRBD2; J gene: TRBJ2-2; CDR3 protein: CASSSGLANTGELFF; CDR3 DNA: TGTGCCAGCAGTTCGGGACTAGCGAACACCGGGGAGCTGTTTTTT
clone size: .; V gene: TRBV2; D gene: TRBD1; J gene: TRBJ2-2; CDR3 protein: CASSARDRTNTGELFF; CDR3 DNA: TGTGCCAGCAGTGCGCGGGACAGGACGAACACCGGGGAGCTGTTTTTT
clone size: .; V gene: TRBV7-8; D gene: .; J gene: TRBJ2-5; CDR3 protein: CASSLIETQYF; CDR3 DNA: TGTGCCAGCAGCTTAATCGAGACCCAGTACTTC
clone size: .; V gene: TRBV19; D gene: .; J gene: TRBJ1-5; CDR3 protein: CATGGRNQPQHF; CDR3 DNA: TGTGCCACCGGGGGACGCAATCAGCCCCAGCATTTT
clone size: .; V gene: TRBV2; D gene: .; J gene: TRBJ1-5; CDR3 protein: CASSEFVGTSGNQPQHF; CDR3 DNA: TGTGCCAGCAGTGAATTCGTCGGGACTAGTGGCAATCAGCCCCAGCATTTT
clone size: .; V gene: TRBV10-3; D gene: .; J gene: TRBJ2-7; CDR3 protein: CATASGPTYEQYF; CDR3 DNA: TGTGCCACCGCCTCCGGGCCGACTTACGAGCAGTACTTC
clone size: once; V gene: TRBV28; D gene: .; J gene: TRBJ2-4; CDR3 protein: CASSLPSPTIQYF; CDR3 DNA: TGTGCCAGCAGTCTTCCTAGCCCAACTATTCAGTACTTC